These 12 T cell receptor beta chains originate from one sample sequenced in a study of cytomegalovirus exposure and HLA in healthy donors. PCR involved 60 Vbeta and 13 Jbeta primers. Produced via immunoSEQ multiplex PCR; TCRdb's table is partial and in-frame only. The sample records about 130,000 clones, over 70% being singletons. Sequencing was done on a sample of PBMCs. The source is a woman aged 18-29 years in good health and CMV-seronegative.

This chain joins TRBV7-2 and TRBJ2-5, with D uncertain. Trimming took 2 bases from V and 5 from J, leaving 6 bases between them. The CDR3 covers 12 residues. CDR1 and CDR2 from the germline V gene are SGHTA and FQGNSA. The CDR3 region has the DNA TGTGCCAGCAGCTTAAGAGAGGAGACCCAGTACTTC. It translates to CASSLREETQYF.

The chain has TRBV9 and TRBJ1-1; D remains unclear. Deletions cut 3 bases from V and 5 bases from J, with 23 bases between. This CDR3 comprises 17 residues. Germline V gives CDR1 SGDLS, CDR2 YYNGEE. In DNA, the CDR3 is TGTGCCAGCAGCGACCCTTCCTTTAGGCTAGACGGAACTGAAGCTTTCTTT. Its protein is CASSDPSFRLDGTEAFF.

The CDR3 protein is CASSPGTGLGGGYTF. In nucleotides, the CDR3 is TGTGCCAGCAGCCCCGGGACAGGCCTCGGGGGTGGCTACACCTTC. The rearrangement uses TRBV9 and TRBJ1-2, with TRBD1 matching over 8 bases. CDR1 SGDLS and CDR2 YYNGEE come from the germline V gene. The CDR3 has 15 amino acids. V shed 4 bases, J shed 7 bases, and the junction held 12 bases outside the gene matches.

V gene TRBV14 combines with J gene TRBJ1-1; D is undetermined. Per germline, CDR1 SGHDN and CDR2 FVKESK. The CDR3 spans 13 residues. V lost 3 bases and J lost 6, with 11 bases in between. The CDR3 DNA reads as TGTGCCAGCAGCCAGAGGGTGCTTGCTGAAGCTTTCTTT. This gives the protein CASSQRVLAEAFF.

V usage is TRBV27 and J usage is TRBJ2-7; TRBD1 matches at 7 bases. V was clipped by 6 bases and J by 0 bases; unmatched bases: 5. Germline CDR1 reads MNHEY; CDR2 reads SMNVEV (reference sequence). This CDR3 spans 14 amino acids. The CDR3 nucleotides read TGTGCCAGCAGACAGGGGCTAACCTCCTACGAGCAGTACTTC. Translating gives CASRQGLTSYEQYF.

The chain uses TRBV5-1 and TRBJ2-2; perhaps TRBD2 as D (5 bases). Germline CDR1 and CDR2: SGHRS and YFSETQ. The germline V and J ends were trimmed by 4 bases and 1 base, with 14 bases remaining between them. This CDR3 is built from 16 residues. CDR3: CASSVAGVLNTGELFF. The CDR3 nucleotides are TGCGCCAGCAGCGTTGCGGGCGTTTTGAACACCGGGGAGCTGTTTTTT.

The chain employs TRBV5-4 and TRBJ1-2, with D possibly being TRBD1 (5 bases). The V gene lost 5 bases and the J gene lost 6 bases, with 11 bases spanning the gap. Per germline, CDR1 SGHNT and CDR2 YYREEE (reference sequence). CDR3 length: 12 amino acids. This CDR3 reads CASRTAGDGYTF. The CDR3 nucleotides read TGTGCCAGCAGGACGGCGGGGGATGGCTACACCTTC.

The gene calls are TRBV19 and TRBJ1-4, with 8 bases matching TRBD1. Germline CDR1 is LNHDA and CDR2 is SQIVND (reference sequence). J was trimmed by 10 bases and V by 6 bases; bases with no gene match: 10. The CDR3 covers 14 residues. The CDR3 DNA sequence: TGTGCCAGTAGGGAACAGGGGGAGGTCGGAAAACTGTTTTTT. This encodes CASREQGEVGKLFF. The full variable domain, its missing parts supplied by reference TRBV19 and TRBJ1-4, is DGGITQSPKYLFRKEGQNVTLSCEQNLNHDAMYWYRQDPGQGLRLIYYSQIVNDFQKGDIAEGYSVSREKKESFPLTVTSAQKNPTAFYLCASREQGEVGKLFFGSGTQLSVL.

This sequence joins TRBV6-5 and TRBJ2-7; 10 bases match TRBD2. The CDR3 consists of 15 residues. After removal of 4 bases from V and 3 bases from J, the junction contained 6 bases not matched to a gene. The germline V gene has CDR1 MNHEY and CDR2 SVGAGI. CDR3 protein: CASSSRTSGYYEQYF. The CDR3 region has the DNA TGTGCCAGCAGTTCCCGGACTAGCGGATACTACGAGCAGTACTTC.

The chain uses TRBV28 and TRBJ2-2, with unresolved D. Between the trimmed V and J ends, which lost 4 bases and 1 base, there was a span of 4 bases. Germline V CDR1 and CDR2: MDHEN, SYDVKM. The CDR3 totals 13 residues. The CDR3 DNA is TGTGCCAGCAGTTCTAAGAACACCGGGGAGCTGTTTTTT. The encoded protein is CASSSKNTGELFF. Filled out from reference TRBV28 and TRBJ2-2, the complete variable domain reads DVKVTQSSRYLVKRTGEKVFLECVQDMDHENMFWYRQDPGLGLRLIYFSYDVKMKEKGDIPEGYSVSREKKERFSLILESASTNQTSMYLCASSSKNTGELFFGEGSRLTVL.

The chain uses TRBV7-9 and TRBJ2-7; TRBD2 matches 13 bases. CDR3 length: 17 amino acids. The J segment lost 3 bases and the V segment lost 0 bases, leaving 5 bases of the junction unmatched. The V gene's germline CDR1 is SEHNR and CDR2 FQNEAQ (reference sequence). The CDR3 reads CASSLARTSGSFYEQYF. CDR3 sequence (DNA): TGTGCCAGCAGCTTAGCGCGGACTAGCGGGAGCTTCTACGAGCAGTACTTC.

The J gene is TRBJ1-2, the V gene TRBV10-3; the D gene is possibly TRBD1 (5 bases). Germline CDR1 is ENHRY and CDR2 is SYGVKD. This CDR3 contains 14 residues. V gave up 2 bases and J gave up 4 bases, with 11 bases separating them. CDR3 sequence: CAISERGGSYGYTF. CDR3 coding DNA: TGTGCCATCAGTGAGAGGGGAGGTTCCTATGGCTACACCTTC.